The sequence of this T cell receptor (beta chain) was determined in a study of T cells after yellow fever vaccination. As for the study in general: Low-cell-number fractions were prepared with SMART-Seq v4 Ultra Low Input.

Study results and limitations: Highly abundant clonotypes carried over from the bulk population could end up in FACS-sorted repertoires as contaminants.

This clonotype was observed a few times. Its antigen is not known. Generation of TCR cDNA used 5'RACE template switching (which added a universal primer site and UMIs). TCRdb reanalysed the 5' RACE reads using MiXCR and keeps one entry per CDR3 protein. The sample lists about 350,000 distinct CDR3 sequences, less than 9.5% seen once, with under 20% in the top ten. Germline assignment: CDR1 MNHNS and CDR2 SASEGT. This CDR3 spans 14 amino acids. The V and J ends lost 5 bases and 4 bases respectively, with 11 bases between them. This clonotype was obtained from a man aged 18 to 35 who received the YFV17D yellow fever vaccine. This chain joins TRBV6-1 and TRBJ1-4; D is perhaps TRBD1 (6 bases). The input for sequencing was PBMCs, taken roughly 46 days after the first yellow fever vaccination. The CDR3 sequence: CASSRTVNNEKLFF. CDR3 DNA sequence: TGTGCCAGCAGTCGGACAGTCAATAATGAAAAACTGTTTTTT.